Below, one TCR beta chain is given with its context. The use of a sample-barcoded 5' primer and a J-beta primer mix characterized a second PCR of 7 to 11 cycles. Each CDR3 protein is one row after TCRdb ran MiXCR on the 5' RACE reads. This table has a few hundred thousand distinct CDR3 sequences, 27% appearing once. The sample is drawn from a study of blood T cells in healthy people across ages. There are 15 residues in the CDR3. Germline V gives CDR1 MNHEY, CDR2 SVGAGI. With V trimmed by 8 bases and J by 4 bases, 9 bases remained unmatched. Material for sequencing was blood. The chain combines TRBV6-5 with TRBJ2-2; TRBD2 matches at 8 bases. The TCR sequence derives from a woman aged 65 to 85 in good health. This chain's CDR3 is CASWHLGGVTGELFF. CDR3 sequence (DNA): TGTGCCAGCTGGCACCTCGGGGGGGTCACCGGGGAGCTGTTTTTT.